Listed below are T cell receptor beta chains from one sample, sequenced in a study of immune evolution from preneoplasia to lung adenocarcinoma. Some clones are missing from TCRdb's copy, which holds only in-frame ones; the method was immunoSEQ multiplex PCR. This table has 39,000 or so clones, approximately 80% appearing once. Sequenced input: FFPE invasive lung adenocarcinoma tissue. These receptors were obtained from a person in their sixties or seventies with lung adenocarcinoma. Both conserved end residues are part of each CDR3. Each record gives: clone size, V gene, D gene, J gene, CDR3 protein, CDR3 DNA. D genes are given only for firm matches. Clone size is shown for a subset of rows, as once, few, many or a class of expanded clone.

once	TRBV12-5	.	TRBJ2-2	CASGSRSEGGELFF	TGTGCTAGTGGTTCCCGGTCGGAGGGGGGGGAGCTGTTTTTT
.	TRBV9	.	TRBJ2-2	CASSPHTGELFF	TGTGCCAGCAGCCCTCACACCGGGGAGCTGTTTTTT
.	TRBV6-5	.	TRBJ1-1	CASTGPLGNTEAFF	TGTGCCAGCACAGGGCCCCTTGGGAACACTGAAGCTTTCTTT
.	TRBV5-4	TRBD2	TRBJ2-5	CASSLATSGETQYF	TGTGCCAGCAGCTTAGCTACTAGCGGGGAGACCCAGTACTTC
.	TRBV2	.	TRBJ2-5	CASSESRTSWETQYF	TGTGCCAGCAGTGAAAGTCGGACCTCATGGGAGACCCAGTACTTC
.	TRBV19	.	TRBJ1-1	CASSLWMNTEAFF	TGTGCCAGTAGCCTTTGGATGAACACTGAAGCTTTCTTT
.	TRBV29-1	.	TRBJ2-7	CSVEFSYEQYF	TGCAGCGTTGAATTTAGTTACGAGCAGTACTTC
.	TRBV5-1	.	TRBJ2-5	CASSLVPQAQETQYF	TGCGCCAGCAGCTTGGTTCCTCAGGCTCAAGAGACCCAGTACTTC
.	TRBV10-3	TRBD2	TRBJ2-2	CAIRDPGTSGSYTGELFF	TGTGCCATCAGAGACCCCGGGACTAGCGGGAGTTATACCGGGGAGCTGTTTTTT
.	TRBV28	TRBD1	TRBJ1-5	CASLGQPNQPQHF	TGTGCCAGCCTGGGACAGCCTAATCAGCCCCAGCATTTT
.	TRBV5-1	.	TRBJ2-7	CASSDPGAGGEQYF	TGCGCCAGCAGCGACCCCGGGGCCGGAGGCGAGCAGTACTTC
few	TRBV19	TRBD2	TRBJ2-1	CASSPQYSGGGEQFF	TGTGCCAGTAGCCCGCAGTATAGCGGGGGCGGTGAGCAGTTCTTC
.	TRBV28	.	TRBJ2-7	CASSFSGGSYEQYF	TGTGCCAGCAGTTTTAGCGGAGGCTCCTACGAGCAGTACTTC
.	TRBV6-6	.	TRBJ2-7	CASSPTGSYEQYF	TGTGCCAGCAGTCCGACGGGCTCCTACGAGCAGTACTTC
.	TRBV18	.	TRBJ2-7	CASSLVPLRDNYEQYF	TGTGCCAGCTCACTCGTGCCTCTCCGGGACAACTACGAGCAGTACTTC
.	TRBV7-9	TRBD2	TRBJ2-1	CASSLLAGVFEQFF	TGTGCCAGCTCCCTACTAGCGGGAGTATTTGAGCAGTTCTTC
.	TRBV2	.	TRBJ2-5	CASRRDSSMTQYF	TGTGCCAGCAGACGAGACAGTTCGATGACCCAGTACTTC
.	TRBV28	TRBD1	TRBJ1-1	CASSSGQKNTEAFF	TGTGCCAGCAGTTCGGGACAGAAGAACACTGAAGCTTTCTTT
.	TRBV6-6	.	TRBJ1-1	CASSYSLSGRNTEAFF	TGTGCCAGCAGTTACTCGTTGTCCGGAAGGAACACTGAAGCTTTCTTT
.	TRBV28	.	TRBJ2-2	CASKTYRATGELFF	TGTGCCAGCAAAACCTACAGGGCCACCGGGGAGCTGTTTTTT
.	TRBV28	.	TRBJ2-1	CASNKEGSGRNEQFF	TGTGCCAGCAATAAAGAGGGCTCCGGAAGGAATGAGCAGTTCTTC
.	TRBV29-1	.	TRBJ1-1	CSVERGNTEAFF	TGCAGCGTTGAGAGGGGAAACACTGAAGCTTTCTTT
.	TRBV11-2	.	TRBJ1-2	CASSLGVAGIGYTF	TGTGCCAGCAGCTTAGGGGTGGCAGGGATCGGCTACACCTTC
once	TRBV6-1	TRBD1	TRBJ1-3	CASSDEGAGGNTIYF	TGTGCCAGCAGTGACGAGGGGGCAGGAGGAAACACCATATATTTT
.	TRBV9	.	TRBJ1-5	CASSVSSNQPQHF	TGTGCCAGCAGCGTAAGCAGCAATCAGCCCCAGCATTTT
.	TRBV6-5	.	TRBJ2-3	CASSYSGRRGTDTQYF	TGTGCCAGCAGTTACTCAGGGCGACGGGGCACAGATACGCAGTATTTT
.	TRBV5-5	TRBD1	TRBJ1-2	CASSSDREGYGYTF	TGTGCCAGCAGCTCGGACAGGGAGGGCTATGGCTACACCTTC
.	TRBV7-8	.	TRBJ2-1	CASSLGEGRWVYNEQFF	TGTGCCAGCAGCTTAGGTGAGGGACGGTGGGTCTACAATGAGCAGTTCTTC
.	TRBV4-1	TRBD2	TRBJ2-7	CASSLQTSAPSYEQYF	TGCGCCAGCAGCCTCCAAACTAGCGCTCCTTCCTACGAGCAGTACTTC
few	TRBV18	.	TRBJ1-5	CASSLDRSNQPQHF	TGTGCCAGCTCGCTCGACAGGAGCAATCAGCCCCAGCATTTT
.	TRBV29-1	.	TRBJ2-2	CSVDGDTGELFF	TGCAGCGTTGACGGTGACACCGGGGAGCTGTTTTTT
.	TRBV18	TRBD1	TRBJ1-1	CASSPPTGGTEAFF	TGTGCCAGCTCACCACCGACAGGGGGGACTGAAGCTTTCTTT
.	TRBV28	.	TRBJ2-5	CASRQGIEETQYF	TGTGCCAGCAGACAGGGAATCGAGGAGACCCAGTACTTC
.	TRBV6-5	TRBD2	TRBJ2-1	CASRGTRFPEQFF	TGTGCCAGCAGGGGGACTAGATTTCCTGAGCAGTTCTTC
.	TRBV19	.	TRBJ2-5	CASSIEGPRGLAAFQETQYF	TGTGCCAGTAGTATTGAGGGCCCCAGGGGGCTAGCGGCATTCCAAGAGACCCAGTACTTC
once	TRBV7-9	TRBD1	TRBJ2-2	CASSSSGGANTGELFF	TGTGCCAGCAGCTCCTCAGGGGGCGCAAACACCGGGGAGCTGTTTTTT
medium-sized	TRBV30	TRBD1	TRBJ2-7	CAWAQGAVYEQYF	TGTGCCTGGGCGCAGGGGGCGGTCTACGAGCAGTACTTC
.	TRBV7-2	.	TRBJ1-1	CASSLEPNTEAFF	TGTGCCAGCAGCTTAGAGCCAAACACTGAAGCTTTCTTT
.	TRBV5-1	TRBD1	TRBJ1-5	CASSLSGTGAGQPQHF	TGCGCCAGCAGCTTGTCTGGGACAGGGGCAGGGCAGCCCCAGCATTTT
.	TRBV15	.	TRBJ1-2	CATSLGDYGYTF	TGTGCCACCAGCCTAGGCGACTATGGCTACACCTTC
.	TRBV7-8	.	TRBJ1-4	CASSLVGGRNEKLFF	TGTGCCAGCAGCTTAGTTGGGGGGCGCAATGAAAAACTGTTTTTT
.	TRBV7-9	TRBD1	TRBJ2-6	CASSLERGQGANVLTF	TGTGCCAGCAGCTTAGAACGGGGACAGGGGGCCAACGTCCTGACTTTC
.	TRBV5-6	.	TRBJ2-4	CASSLENIQYF	TGTGCCAGCAGCCTGGAAAACATTCAGTACTTC
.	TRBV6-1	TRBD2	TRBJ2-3	CASKGGRAGDTQYF	TGTGCCAGCAAGGGCGGGAGGGCGGGGGATACGCAGTATTTT
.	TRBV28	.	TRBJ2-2	CASTHRTALRKRPGELFF	TGTGCCAGCACCCACAGGACAGCCCTAAGGAAGAGGCCCGGGGAGCTGTTTTTT
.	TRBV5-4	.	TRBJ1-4	CASSLGRSDEKLFF	TGTGCCAGCAGCTTGGGACGTTCCGATGAAAAACTGTTTTTT
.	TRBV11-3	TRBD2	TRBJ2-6	CASTRTSGSPGANVLTF	TGTGCCAGCACCCGGACTAGCGGGAGCCCTGGGGCCAACGTCCTGACTTTC
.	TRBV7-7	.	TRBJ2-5	CASSFDFQETQYF	TGTGCTAGCAGCTTCGACTTCCAAGAGACCCAGTACTTC
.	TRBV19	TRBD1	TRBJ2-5	CASSNRGRETQYF	TGTGCCAGTAGTAACAGGGGTCGTGAGACCCAGTACTTC
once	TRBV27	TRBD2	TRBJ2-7	CASSGFRGLALSYEQYF	TGTGCCAGCAGTGGCTTCCGAGGACTAGCCCTCTCCTACGAGCAGTACTTC
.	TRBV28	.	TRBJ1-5	CASSFNGGQPQHF	TGTGCCAGCAGTTTTAATGGAGGTCAGCCCCAGCATTTT
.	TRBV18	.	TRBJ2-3	CASSPDLDTQYF	TGTGCCAGCTCACCGGACCTAGATACGCAGTATTTT
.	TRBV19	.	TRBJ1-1	CASRDPRTENTEAFF	TGTGCCAGTAGGGACCCTAGGACAGAGAACACTGAAGCTTTCTTT
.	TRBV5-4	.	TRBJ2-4	CASSLGRKNIQYF	TGTGCCAGCAGCTTGGGGAGGAAAAACATTCAGTACTTC